This T cell receptor (beta chain) is from a study of T cell clonotyping in hematopoietic cell transplantation. Study-level information: Cytoreduction preceded collection of pretransplant recipient samples.

General study points: At the given depth, recipient repertoires were over 97% de novo clonotypes. Higher Inverse Simpson Index values in graft donor and pretransplant recipient predicted broader posttransplant TCR diversity.

Turning to this clone: The antigen is undetermined.

The time point denotes: recipient sample about 28 days before transplant, after cytoreduction. Samples: about 28 days before transplant, then days 30, 100 and 180 after. The CDR3 totals 13 residues. Germline V lookup: CDR1 SNHLY, CDR2 FYNNEI. V was pared by 4 bases and J by 5 bases, with 3 bases of the junction left unmatched. The method was immunoSEQ multiplex PCR; TCRdb's version includes in-frame clones alone and lacks a portion of them. The table records 49,000 or so clones, 82% of them present only once. The clonotype originates from a man between 60 and 70 years old with myelodysplastic syndrome. Some clones in this sample may be carry-over from other donors' samples. Material: peripheral blood mononuclear cells, obtained before stem cell transplant. The chain couples TRBV2 to TRBJ2-7, with 9 bases aligning to TRBD1. The CDR3 here is CASSGDRANEQYF. In DNA, the CDR3 is TGTGCCAGCAGTGGGGACAGGGCCAACGAGCAGTACTTC.